Shown below are 21 T cell receptor beta chains from a single sample sequenced in a study of shared clonotypes between healthy human individuals. Libraries were prepared by immunoSEQ multiplex PCR; TCRdb keeps only in-frame clonotypes and omits some of them. Among millions of clones listed, 90% to 95% were seen once. Sequenced input: naive CD4+ T cells sorted from blood. The sample's subset: CD45RA+ positively selected. The source is a man aged 18 to 30 in good health.

The chain employs TRBV16 and TRBJ1-6; 9 positions match TRBD1. CDR3 length: 14 amino acids. J gave up 9 bases and V 3 bases, and 3 bases lay outside the gene matches. Per the germline V gene, CDR1 is KGHSY and CDR2 is FQNENV. In nucleotides, the CDR3 is TGTGCCAGCAGCCACGGACAGGGGACTTCACCCCTCCACTTT. Protein product: CASSHGQGTSPLHF.

The chain recombines TRBV6-5 with TRBJ1-1; D gene ambiguous. This CDR3 comprises 13 residues. Trimming stripped 6 bases from V and 7 bases from J, with 15 bases between. Germline-derived CDR1 and CDR2 are MNHEY and SVGAGI. CDR3: CASSPGAAFEAFF. The CDR3 DNA follows: TGTGCCAGCAGCCCCGGCGCTGCTTTTGAAGCTTTCTTT.

This clone has ten or more counts. The rearrangement joins TRBV28 to TRBJ1-5; D not certain. Germline V gene sequence: CDR1 MDHEN, CDR2 SYDVKM. The germline V and J ends were trimmed by 5 bases and 11 bases, with 13 bases remaining between them. CDR3 size: 12 residues. CDR3 residues: CASSQKAGTQHF. CDR3 sequence (DNA): TGTGCCAGCAGTCAAAAAGCTGGGACCCAGCATTTT.

This clone was detected only once. The V and J genes are TRBV5-4 and TRBJ2-7, with TRBD2 matching 8 bases. CDR1 is SGHNT and CDR2 is YYREEE in the germline V gene (reference sequence). J gave up 1 base and V 0 bases, and 3 bases lay outside the gene matches. CDR3 length: 15 residues. In DNA, the CDR3 is TGTGCCAGCAGCTTGGCGACTAGCGTATCCTACGAGCAGTACTTC. Its translation: CASSLATSVSYEQYF.

This rearrangement joins TRBV27 to TRBJ2-3; possible D gene TRBD1, 5 bases. Germline V CDR1 and CDR2: MNHEY, SMNVEV (reference sequence). The CDR3 has 18 amino acids. V lost 3 bases, J lost 0 bases, and 19 bases lay in between. Written as DNA, the CDR3 is TGTGCCAGCAGTTTGATAATGAGACAGCATACTAGCACAGATACGCAGTATTTT. This encodes CASSLIMRQHTSTDTQYF.

CDR3 sequence reads: CASSQPGRSNTEAFF. In nucleotides, the CDR3 is TGCGCCAGCAGCCAGCCGGGACGGTCGAACACTGAAGCTTTCTTT. This rearrangement joins TRBV4-1 to TRBJ1-1; tentative D call: TRBD1 (5 bases). The CDR3 totals 15 residues. V was pared by 3 bases and J by 1 base, with 12 bases between. Germline V gene lookup returns CDR1 MGHRA and CDR2 YSYEKL.

Details on this clone: This specimen includes other DNA sequences encoding the same CDR3. The genes are TRBV7-2 and TRBJ2-3; possible D gene TRBD2, 5 bases. Germline V CDR1 and CDR2: SGHTA, FQGNSA. The V end lost 0 bases, the J end lost 5 bases, and 6 bases lay between the germline ends. This CDR3 spans 13 amino acids. The chain's CDR3 is CASSLAGIDTQYF. The CDR3 DNA reads TGTGCCAGCAGCTTAGCCGGGATAGATACGCAGTATTTT.

The CDR3 DNA is TGTGCCACCAGCAGAGTTCAGGGGTCCGCTGAAGCTTTCTTT. Encoded protein: CATSRVQGSAEAFF. The chain uses TRBV15 and TRBJ1-1; D perhaps matches TRBD1 (6 bases). CDR1 is LNHNV, CDR2 YYDKDF, per germline (reference sequence). Trimming left V 1 base short and J 6 bases short, with 12 bases between. The CDR3 spans 14 residues.

V is TRBV4-2 and J is TRBJ2-2, with a tentative D call TRBD1 (5 bases). Trimming removed 5 bases at V and 5 bases at J, with 12 bases between. Germline CDR1 and CDR2: LGHNA and YNFKEQ. The CDR3 spans 14 residues. The CDR3 bases are TGTGCCAGCAGCTTGAGACAGCTTACCGGGGAGCTGTTTTTT. Translated: CASSLRQLTGELFF.

The chain has TRBV5-4 and TRBJ1-6; D gene uncertain. The CDR3 is 15 residues long. Germline V lookup: CDR1 SGHNT, CDR2 YYREEE (reference sequence). Trimming shortened V by 1 base and J by 10 bases, and 15 bases separated the two germline ends. The CDR3 here is CASSLSSGLGSPLHF. The CDR3 DNA sequence: TGTGCCAGCAGCTTGTCTTCAGGTCTGGGATCACCCCTCCACTTT.

As DNA, the CDR3 is TGCGCCAGCAGCTTGGCGGTCAGTCCCTACGAGCAGTACTTC. Its translation: CASSLAVSPYEQYF. The chain has TRBV5-1 and TRBJ2-7; D is unresolved. CDR1 and CDR2 from the germline V gene are SGHRS and YFSETQ. The V and J ends lost 0 bases and 2 bases respectively, with 9 bases between them. This CDR3 comprises 14 residues.

V gene TRBV6-5 combines with J gene TRBJ2-1, with D perhaps matching TRBD2 (7 bases). Germline CDR1 MNHEY, CDR2 SVGAGI. This CDR3 region has 13 residues. Trimming stripped 5 bases from V and 7 bases from J, with 12 bases between. DNA of the CDR3: TGTGCCAGCAGTCGGGGGGCGCCTAATGAGCAGTTCTTC. The encoded protein is CASSRGAPNEQFF.

This clone was detected only once. Other DNA sequences in the same sample also yield this CDR3. The V call is TRBV30, the J call TRBJ2-7, with D hard to call. The CDR3 contains 12 residues. The germline V and J ends were trimmed by 1 base and 2 bases, with 6 bases remaining between them. Germline V gives CDR1 GTSNPN, CDR2 SVGIG (reference sequence). For the CDR3, the DNA is TGTGCCTGGAGTGGGCAGACCTACGAGCAGTACTTC. Protein: CAWSGQTYEQYF.

The chain links TRBV5-4 to TRBJ2-3, with D unresolved. V was shortened by 3 bases and J by 1 base, with 12 bases between the two germline ends. The CDR3 sequence is 15 residues long. Germline lookup yields CDR1 SGHNT and CDR2 YYREEE (reference sequence). In nucleotides, the CDR3 is TGTGCCAGCAGCTCTGCAAATAGGGGCACAGATACGCAGTATTTT. Translated: CASSSANRGTDTQYF. Based on the CDR3 plus reference TRBV5-4 and TRBJ2-3, the full variable domain is ETGVTQSPTHLIKTRGQQVTLRCSSQSGHNTVSWYQQALGQGPQFIFQYYREEENGRGNFPPRFSGLQFPNYSSELNVNALELDDSALYLCASSSANRGTDTQYFGPGTRLTVL.

In the case of this clone: Additional DNA sequences in this sample encode the identical CDR3. V gene TRBV19 combines with J gene TRBJ2-6; D unclear. V lost 1 base, J lost 2 bases, and 6 bases lay in between. The CDR3 extends over 15 amino acids. Germline V lookup: CDR1 LNHDA, CDR2 SQIVND (reference sequence). Written as DNA, the CDR3 is TGTGCCAGTAGTATAGGTAGGGCTGGGGCCAACGTCCTGACTTTC. Amino acids: CASSIGRAGANVLTF.

The chain recombines TRBV19 with TRBJ1-2; a weak D match, TRBD1 (5 bases). V lost 0 bases and J 2 bases, leaving 19 bases between the germline ends. CDR1 LNHDA and CDR2 SQIVND come from the germline V gene (reference sequence). The CDR3 has 18 residues. The CDR3 here is CASSIDHLFTDRNYGYTF. CDR3 nucleotide sequence: TGTGCCAGTAGTATAGATCACCTTTTCACTGACAGAAACTATGGCTACACCTTC. Together with reference TRBV19 and TRBJ1-2, the CDR3 gives the full variable domain: DGGITQSPKYLFRKEGQNVTLSCEQNLNHDAMYWYRQDPGQGLRLIYYSQIVNDFQKGDIAEGYSVSREKKESFPLTVTSAQKNPTAFYLCASSIDHLFTDRNYGYTFGSGTRLTVV.

The V call is TRBV7-8, the J call TRBJ2-2, with no clear D. Germline loops: CDR1 SGHVS, CDR2 FQNEAQ. Trimming removed 2 bases from V and 5 bases from J, with 9 bases in between. This CDR3 contains 14 residues. CDR3 protein: CASSLPLLTGELFF. CDR3 bases: TGTGCCAGCAGCTTACCGCTTCTTACCGGGGAGCTGTTTTTT.

In regard to this clone: This specimen includes other DNA sequences encoding the same CDR3. This chain links TRBV6-5 with TRBJ2-7; D not certain. The CDR3 totals 13 residues. Germline values: CDR1 MNHEY, CDR2 SVGAGI. The V gene lost 2 bases and the J gene lost 3 bases, with 8 bases spanning the gap. The CDR3 DNA reads TGTGCCAGCAGTTACCGTGACAACTACGAGCAGTACTTC. This codes for CASSYRDNYEQYF.

The chain recombines TRBV5-1 with TRBJ2-3; D remains unclear. The germline gives CDR1 SGHRS, CDR2 YFSETQ. The V end lost 0 bases, the J end lost 8 bases, and 10 bases lay between the germline ends. This CDR3 contains 13 residues. This CDR3 reads CASSLGTVGTQYF. In DNA form, the CDR3 reads TGCGCCAGCAGCTTGGGGACCGTTGGTACGCAGTATTTT.

In regard to this clone: The sample contains more than one DNA sequence encoding this CDR3. V gene TRBV6-5 combines with J gene TRBJ2-7; 10 nucleotides line up with TRBD2. The CDR3 extends over 15 amino acids. CDR1 is MNHEY and CDR2 is SVGAGI in the germline V gene. Germline trimming cut 6 bases from V and 2 bases from J; bases unmatched to any gene: 7. DNA for the CDR3: TGTGCCAGCAGCTTGACTAGCGGGTCGACCTACGAGCAGTACTTC. Its translation: CASSLTSGSTYEQYF.

The rearrangement uses TRBV6-5 and TRBJ1-5, with D unresolved. The germline V gene has CDR1 MNHEY and CDR2 SVGAGI. CDR3 size: 15 residues. Trimming cost V 0 bases and J 0 bases, with 6 bases left between them. The CDR3 region is CASSYSPDSNQPQHF. In DNA, the CDR3 is TGTGCCAGCAGTTACTCTCCAGATAGCAATCAGCCCCAGCATTTT.